This entry lists 30 T cell receptor beta chains sequenced from one sample in a study of T cells in narcolepsy. Their target antigens are unknown. The method was immunoSEQ multiplex PCR; TCRdb's version includes in-frame clones alone and lacks a portion of them. This sample has just under 1,500 clones; approximately 39% occur once, and the top ten carry about 20%. The sequenced material came from cultured CD8+ T cells from cerebrospinal fluid. These receptors all come from a human donor with narcolepsy.

This clone has a handful of counts. The V call is TRBV7-4, the J call TRBJ2-1; tentative D call: TRBD2 (5 bases). The CDR3 is 15 residues long. Germline V gene lookup returns CDR1 SGHVT and CDR2 SQSDAQ. The V end lost 7 bases, the J end lost 1 base, and 14 bases lay between the germline ends. CDR3 residues: CASNALGLSYNEQFF. As DNA, the CDR3 is TGTGCCAGCAACGCCCTTGGACTTTCCTACAATGAGCAGTTCTTC.

This chain joins TRBV7-2 and TRBJ2-7; no clear D. This CDR3 is 12 amino acids long. V was trimmed by 5 bases and J by 3 bases, leaving 8 bases between them. Germline lookup yields CDR1 SGHTA and CDR2 FQGNSA. The CDR3 DNA is TGTGCCAGCAGCCCCCACAGCTACGAGCAGTACTTC. Translating it yields CASSPHSYEQYF.

This chain uses TRBV19 with TRBJ2-7; D gene unclear. The CDR3 runs 14 residues. The V gene lost 1 base and the J gene lost 1 base, with 8 bases spanning the gap. Germline V gene data show CDR1 as LNHDA and CDR2 as SQIVND (reference sequence). CDR3 sequence reads: CASSIGGQSYEQYF. The CDR3 nucleotides are TGTGCCAGTAGTATAGGAGGTCAGTCCTACGAGCAGTACTTC.

The table lists this clone with a few counts. The chain combines TRBV19 with TRBJ1-3; TRBD1 aligns across 7 bases. CDR1 is LNHDA and CDR2 is SQIVND in the germline V gene (reference sequence). This CDR3 has 14 residues. V was clipped by 7 bases and J by 8 bases; unmatched bases: 11. CDR3 loop: CASTLKQGSDTIYF. The CDR3 DNA follows: TGTGCCAGTACCCTTAAACAGGGGAGTGACACCATATATTTT. Full variable domain (missing parts from reference TRBV19 and TRBJ1-3): DGGITQSPKYLFRKEGQNVTLSCEQNLNHDAMYWYRQDPGQGLRLIYYSQIVNDFQKGDIAEGYSVSREKKESFPLTVTSAQKNPTAFYLCASTLKQGSDTIYFGEGSWLTVV.

This clone was observed a few times. The V call is TRBV6-4, the J call TRBJ2-1; TRBD1 matches at 12 bases. This CDR3 has 16 amino acids. CDR1 MRHNA and CDR2 SNTAGT come from the germline V gene. V dropped 4 bases and J dropped 4; count of bases not matched to a gene: 5. CDR3 protein: CASSVGQGAAYNEQFF. The DNA of the CDR3 is TGTGCCAGCAGTGTGGGACAGGGGGCAGCGTACAATGAGCAGTTCTTC.

This clone turned up a few times. With a far larger clone one base away, a read error is the likely cause. The chain couples TRBV4-1 to TRBJ1-2; a weak D match, TRBD1 (5 bases). From germline, CDR1 is MGHRA and CDR2 YSYEKL. The CDR3 sequence is 12 residues long. Written as DNA, the CDR3 is TGCCCCAGCAGCCCGGGGGGAGGGGGCTACACCTTC. Protein product: CPSSPGGGGYTF.

The gene calls are TRBV4-2 and TRBJ1-1; perhaps TRBD1 as D (5 bases). Germline V gene sequence: CDR1 LGHNA, CDR2 YNFKEQ. V was cut by 5 bases and J by 5 bases, with 9 bases left in between. The CDR3 is 12 residues long. CDR3 nucleotides: TGTGCCAGCAGCAGCGGGGGGACTGAAGCTTTCTTT. It codes for CASSSGGTEAFF.

Details on this clone: Germline is not matched at one junction end, which may reflect a read error. The rearrangement uses TRBV5-1 and TRBJ2-2, with 8 positions matching TRBD1. There are 17 residues in the CDR3. The germline V gene encodes CDR1 SGHRS and CDR2 YFSETQ. In nucleotides, the CDR3 is TGCGCCAGCAGCGGGTTGGACAGGGAAGGATGGGACCGGGGAGCTGTTTTT. Translating it yields CASSGLDREGWDRGAVF.

This clone is labeled large. This chain connects TRBV13 to TRBJ1-1, with D possibly TRBD1 on 5 matching bases. Looked up from germline, CDR1 is PRHDT and CDR2 is FYEKMQ (reference sequence). The V gene lost 5 bases and the J gene lost 5 bases, with 18 bases spanning the gap. The CDR3 totals 15 residues. The CDR3 protein is CASSIPGEGQTEAFF. As DNA, the CDR3 is TGTGCCAGCAGCATCCCGGGAGAGGGGCAAACTGAAGCTTTCTTT.

Within the sample, this clone is medium-sized. V usage is TRBV19 and J usage is TRBJ2-7; D uncertain. Trimming removed 5 bases at V and 6 bases at J, with 11 bases between. CDR1 is LNHDA, CDR2 SQIVND, per germline (reference sequence). This CDR3 comprises 12 residues. CDR3 in amino acids: CASSLGRREQYF. The CDR3 coding sequence is TGTGCCAGTAGTTTGGGCAGGCGCGAGCAGTACTTC.

This clone is medium-sized in the sample. V is TRBV9 and J is TRBJ1-1; a possible D gene is TRBD1 (6 bases). Germline V gives CDR1 SGDLS, CDR2 YYNGEE. The CDR3 sequence is 14 residues long. Trimming took 5 bases from V and 5 from J, leaving 16 bases between them. For the CDR3, the DNA is TGTGCCAGCAGTAGGCGGGGGGCAAAAACTGAAGCTTTCTTT. Translated: CASSRRGAKTEAFF.

Remarks on this clone: One end of the junction varies from germline; a read error may be responsible. This chain links TRBV5-3 with TRBJ1-2, with no clear D. TRBV5-3 is an open reading frame, and its role is uncertain. The CDR3 covers 15 residues. CDR3 DNA sequence: TGTGCCAGCAGCTTGGATGGTGGGTACGGAGATGGCTACACCTTC. Translating gives CASSLDGGYGDGYTF.

The chain links TRBV11-2 to TRBJ1-1, with a weak D call TRBD1 (6 bases). The ends were cut back, 3 bases at V and 1 base at J, with 15 bases in the middle. CDR1 SGHAT and CDR2 FQNNGV come from the germline V gene. The CDR3 length is 16 residues. In DNA form, the CDR3 reads TGTGCCAGCAGCTTCCCCCCGGGACATCCGAACACTGAAGCTTTCTTT. It yields the protein CASSFPPGHPNTEAFF.

This clone is deemed large. This rearrangement joins TRBV7-9 to TRBJ1-1; tentatively, D is TRBD1 (5 bases). This CDR3 is 14 amino acids long. Germline V lookup: CDR1 SEHNR, CDR2 FQNEAQ (reference sequence). The germline V and J ends were trimmed by 1 base and 8 bases, with 14 bases remaining between them. This chain's CDR3 is CASSLEPGVSEAFF. The CDR3 DNA is TGTGCCAGCAGCTTAGAGCCGGGGGTTTCGGAAGCTTTCTTT.

J is TRBJ1-2 and V is TRBV4-2; 9 bases map to TRBD1. V lost 3 bases to trimming and J lost 1 base; unmatched junction nucleotides: 3. CDR1 is LGHNA, CDR2 YNFKEQ, per germline. The CDR3 sequence is 15 residues long. This chain's CDR3 is CASSHPGQGNYGYTF. The CDR3 coding sequence is TGTGCCAGCAGCCACCCGGGACAGGGTAACTATGGCTACACCTTC.

This clone is large (0.1 to 1%) within its sample. The CDR3 region is CASMGLAGARNTGELFF. CDR3 DNA: TGTGCCAGCATGGGACTAGCGGGGGCAAGGAACACCGGGGAGCTGTTTTTT. The V gene is TRBV2, the J gene TRBJ2-2; the match to TRBD2 covers 14 bases. CDR3 size: 17 residues. Germline CDR1 SNHLY, CDR2 FYNNEI. The ends lost 7 bases at V and 1 base at J; junction bases unmatched: 5.

This clone was counted a few times. This chain connects TRBV7-9 to TRBJ2-1, with TRBD2 matching over 11 bases. This CDR3 contains 15 residues. Germline CDR1 and CDR2: SEHNR and FQNEAQ (reference sequence). The ends lost 5 bases at V and 8 bases at J; junction bases unmatched: 8. The CDR3 sequence: CASSTLAGGVDEQFF. The CDR3 nucleotides are TGTGCCAGCAGCACTTTAGCGGGGGGGGTCGATGAGCAGTTCTTC.

The chain is built from TRBV11-2 and TRBJ1-2; no definite D call. V lost 5 bases to trimming and J lost 4 bases, with 23 bases between them. Germline-derived CDR1 and CDR2 are SGHAT and FQNNGV. CDR3 length: 17 amino acids. The CDR3 sequence: CASSAHGASRKTYGYTF. In DNA form, the CDR3 reads TGTGCCAGCAGCGCCCATGGAGCAAGCAGAAAGACCTATGGCTACACCTTC.

The genes are TRBV10-2 and TRBJ1-5; 8 nucleotides align to TRBD1. This CDR3 spans 15 amino acids. The V gene end was trimmed by 6 bases and the J gene end by 1 base; junction bases not matched to a gene: 5. In germline, CDR1 is WSHSY, CDR2 SAAADI. CDR3 amino acids: CASRRQGSSNQPQHF. The CDR3 region has the DNA TGCGCCAGCAGGCGACAGGGGTCCAGCAATCAGCCCCAGCATTTT.

In this sample, this clone is large. DNA for the CDR3: TGTGCCAGCAGCCTATGGGGGGGTACCTACGAGCAGTACTTC. Translated, it gives CASSLWGGTYEQYF. This rearrangement joins TRBV14 to TRBJ2-7; TRBD2 aligns across 7 bases. Losses at the gene ends were 4 bases for V and 2 bases for J; bases not matched to a gene: 5. The CDR3 length is 14 residues. Germline CDR1 is SGHDN and CDR2 is FVKESK. Full variable domain (outside the CDR3, taken from reference TRBV14 and TRBJ2-7): EAGVTQFPSHSVIEKGQTVTLRCDPISGHDNLYWYRRVMGKEIKFLLHFVKESKQDESGMPNNRFLAERTGGTYSTLKVQPAELEDSGVYFCASSLWGGTYEQYFGPGTRLTVT.

This clone was observed a few times. The rearrangement links TRBV7-2 to TRBJ1-1; tentative D call: TRBD1 (5 bases). Germline CDR1 and CDR2: SGHTA and FQGNSA. This CDR3 has 13 amino acids. The CDR3 DNA reads as TGTGCACTAGGGGCAGGGTTGGGCACTGAAGCTTTCTTT. It yields the protein CALGAGLGTEAFF.

The chain is built from TRBV6-4 and TRBJ2-1; 9 bases map to TRBD2. The CDR3 is 16 amino acids. In germline, CDR1 is MRHNA, CDR2 SNTAGT. With 3 bases clipped from V and 6 bases from J, the junction kept 9 bases outside the gene matches. The CDR3 region is CASSDPWAGGLNEQFF. The CDR3 region has the DNA TGTGCCAGCAGTGATCCCTGGGCGGGGGGGCTCAATGAGCAGTTCTTC.

In this sample, this clone is large. V gene TRBV27 combines with J gene TRBJ1-2; 8 positions match TRBD1. The CDR3 length is 15 residues. After removal of 5 bases from V and 4 bases from J, the junction contained 9 bases not matched to a gene. Per the germline V gene, CDR1 is MNHEY and CDR2 is SMNVEV (reference sequence). CDR3 DNA sequence: TGTGCCAGCAGTCCCCATAGGACAGGGCTCTATGGCTACACCTTC. Amino acids: CASSPHRTGLYGYTF.

This clone was counted only a few times. This likely stems from a read error, as it lies one base from a far larger clone. CDR3 DNA: TGTGCCAGCAGCCAAGATTTGGGATCTGGTCAGCCCCAGCATTTT. Its translation is CASSQDLGSGQPQHF. This chain connects TRBV4-2 to TRBJ1-5; unclear D gene. CDR1 and CDR2 from the germline V gene are LGHNA and YNFKEQ. The CDR3 is 15 amino acids. Deletions cut 0 bases from V and 6 bases from J, with 12 bases between.

This rearrangement joins TRBV7-7 to TRBJ2-5; no firm D call. The CDR3 loop spans 13 amino acids. In germline, CDR1 is SSHAT, CDR2 FNYEAQ (reference sequence). Between the trimmed V and J ends, which lost 3 bases and 4 bases, there was a span of 9 bases. This CDR3 reads CASSFNPGETQYF. DNA of the CDR3: TGTGCCAGCAGCTTCAACCCGGGAGAGACCCAGTACTTC.

The V and J genes are TRBV2 and TRBJ1-4; maybe TRBD1 (5 bases). The CDR3 has 13 residues. CDR1 and CDR2 from the germline V gene are SNHLY and FYNNEI. V was trimmed by 7 bases and J by 4 bases, leaving 10 bases between them. The CDR3 DNA is TGTGCCAGCAAGGGGACCTTTAATGAAAAACTGTTTTTT. Amino acids: CASKGTFNEKLFF.

J is TRBJ2-1 and V is TRBV19; 9 bases match TRBD1. The CDR3 is made up of 15 amino acids. From germline, CDR1 is LNHDA and CDR2 SQIVND (reference sequence). After removal of 6 bases from V and 5 bases from J, the junction contained 8 bases not matched to a gene. CDR3 bases: TGTGCCAGTAGCACCGGGACAGGGAAGAACAATGAGCAGTTCTTC. Amino acids: CASSTGTGKNNEQFF.

This clone appeared many times. J is TRBJ2-3 and V is TRBV5-6; 9 nucleotides align to TRBD2. This CDR3 is built from 17 residues. Germline CDR1 and CDR2: SGHDT and YYEEEE. V dropped 4 bases and J dropped 5; count of bases not matched to a gene: 14. The CDR3 region is CASSRAGGGAWEDTQYF. CDR3 in DNA: TGTGCCAGCAGCCGGGCGGGCGGGGGGGCCTGGGAAGATACGCAGTATTTT.

This clone was seen a handful of times. The chain uses TRBV9 and TRBJ2-7; 12 nucleotides match TRBD2. The CDR3 consists of 14 residues. Germline V gene lookup returns CDR1 SGDLS and CDR2 YYNGEE. V trimming: 5 bases; J trimming: 2 bases; junction bases outside the gene matches: 2. CDR3: CASSRTSGTYEQYF. The CDR3, as DNA: TGTGCCAGCAGTCGGACTAGCGGGACCTACGAGCAGTACTTC.

The V and J genes are TRBV6-1 and TRBJ2-7; D uncertain. Per the germline V gene, CDR1 is MNHNS and CDR2 is SASEGT. V gave up 7 bases and J gave up 1 base, with 11 bases separating them. The CDR3 totals 13 residues. The CDR3 spells CASTNPESYEQYF. The CDR3 DNA reads as TGTGCCAGCACTAACCCGGAATCCTACGAGCAGTACTTC.